This T cell receptor beta chain is from a study of control samples from healthy donors and cancer patients. Deletions cut 3 bases from V and 2 bases from J, with 11 bases between. Germline V gene data show CDR1 as SGHTS and CDR2 as YDEGEE. The CDR3 extends over 15 amino acids. The repertoire was sequenced with immunoSEQ multiplex PCR; TCRdb's copy has only in-frame clones and lacks some. The sample holds roughly 120,000 clones; around nine tenths are singletons and the top ten take 12%. The clonotype originates from a man aged 30 to 45 in good health. V and J are TRBV5-8 and TRBJ1-4, with D possibly matching TRBD1 (6 bases). Sequencing was performed on blood. Here the CDR3 reads CASSYEQGTNEKLFF. DNA of the CDR3: TGTGCCAGCAGCTACGAACAGGGTACTAATGAAAAACTGTTTTTT.